This is a list of T cell receptor beta chains from one sample in a study of T cells in Graves' hyperthyroidism and ophthalmopathy. TCRdb itself ran the multiplex PCR reads through MiXCR, one entry per CDR3 protein. The sample carries about 640,000 distinct CDR3 sequences, approximately 14% recorded once. The material sequenced was blood. The receptors were gathered from a woman between 45 and 65 years old with Graves' ophthalmopathy. Both conserved end residues are part of each CDR3. The D gene is left open where the match is weak. Clone size is given for some rows only: seen once, a few or many times, or a class if the clone is expanded.

clone_size j_call v_call d_call cdr3_aa cdr3_nt
few TRBJ2-1 TRBV24-1 NA CATSDPRGGEQFF TGTGCCACCAGTGACCCCAGGGGTGGTGAGCAGTTCTTC
many TRBJ2-1 TRBV19 NA CASSIENAGSDEQFF TGTGCCAGTAGTATAGAGAACGCAGGCTCGGATGAGCAGTTCTTC
few TRBJ1-6 TRBV12-3/TRBV12-4 NA CASGASYNSPLHF TGTGCCAGCGGGGCCTCCTATAATTCACCCCTCCACTTT
many TRBJ1-6 TRBV5-6 NA CASSLVRTSASPLHF TGTGCCAGCAGCTTGGTCCGGACATCCGCTTCACCCCTCCACTTT
once TRBJ1-4 TRBV6-2/TRBV6-3 NA CANSDGSVAEKLFF TGTGCCAACAGTGACGGCTCTGTGGCTGAAAAACTGTTTTTT
NA TRBJ2-6 TRBV18 TRBD2 CASSPGLAGTSGANVLTF TGTGCCAGCTCACCCGGCCTAGCGGGAACCTCTGGGGCCAACGTCCTGACTTTC
few TRBJ2-2 TRBV7-2 NA CASSDQGYGELFF TGTGCCAGCAGCGACCAGGGGTACGGGGAGCTGTTTTTT
many TRBJ1-1 TRBV20-1 NA CSAKGRRANTEAFF TGCAGTGCTAAGGGACGGCGGGCGAACACTGAAGCTTTCTTT
many TRBJ2-5 TRBV20-1 TRBD2 CSARRVSGQTQYF TGCAGTGCTAGACGGGTTAGCGGGCAGACCCAGTACTTC
many TRBJ2-3 TRBV28 TRBD2 CASRRRASGVTDTQYF TGTGCCAGCCGGCGGCGTGCTAGCGGGGTGACAGATACGCAGTATTTT
NA TRBJ2-5 TRBV5-5 TRBD2 CASSLGTSGETQYF TGTGCCAGCAGCTTGGGGACTAGCGGGGAGACCCAGTACTTC
many TRBJ2-3 TRBV11-3 NA CASSLGHLAAPTTDTQYF TGTGCCAGCAGCTTAGGACACTTAGCGGCACCAACAACAGATACGCAGTATTTT
few TRBJ2-5 TRBV15 NA CATSRGRGRETQYF TGTGCCACCAGCAGAGGAAGGGGGAGGGAGACCCAGTACTTC
NA TRBJ2-2 TRBV28 TRBD2 CASRPLGLAPGSGELFF TGTGCCAGCAGGCCCCTGGGACTAGCCCCAGGTAGCGGGGAGCTGTTTTTT
NA TRBJ2-1 TRBV2 TRBD1 CASRKDRSPYNEQFF TGTGCCAGCAGGAAGGACAGGAGTCCCTACAATGAGCAGTTCTTC
NA TRBJ2-5 TRBV5-1 TRBD2 CASSLVSGRVRTQYF TGCGCCAGCAGCTTGGTTAGCGGGAGGGTGCGGACCCAGTACTTC
many TRBJ1-1 TRBV7-9 TRBD1 CASSPARDRRGHTEAFF TGTGCCAGCAGCCCCGCCCGGGACAGGAGGGGTCACACTGAAGCTTTCTTT
few TRBJ1-5 TRBV6-2/TRBV6-3 TRBD1 CASRKTGGGNQPQHF TGTGCCAGCAGAAAAACAGGGGGCGGAAATCAGCCCCAGCATTTT
few TRBJ2-2 TRBV4-3 NA CASSQEIGGSTGELFF TGCGCCAGCAGCCAAGAAATAGGGGGGAGCACCGGGGAGCTGTTTTTT
many TRBJ1-5 TRBV18 TRBD1 CASSPGEVGTGIPSNQPQHF TGTGCCAGCTCACCAGGCGAAGTTGGGACAGGGATCCCCAGCAATCAGCCCCAGCATTTT
many TRBJ2-7 TRBV5-1 NA CASSFGLGNYEQYF TGCGCCAGCAGCTTCGGCCTGGGCAACTACGAGCAGTACTTC
many TRBJ1-2 TRBV20-1 NA CSARGSGAKGGYTF TGCAGTGCTAGAGGGTCAGGGGCAAAGGGAGGCTACACCTTC
many TRBJ2-1 TRBV27 TRBD2 CASSRTSGRVNEQFF TGTGCCAGCAGTCGGACTAGCGGGAGAGTCAATGAGCAGTTCTTC
few TRBJ2-2 TRBV15 TRBD2 CATTPVGTTTNTGELFF TGTGCCACCACCCCGGTCGGGACTACTACGAACACCGGGGAGCTGTTTTTT
few TRBJ2-1 TRBV4-1 NA CASSQDYPRGFNEQFF TGCGCCAGCAGCCAAGACTACCCCCGAGGGTTCAATGAGCAGTTCTTC
many TRBJ2-7 TRBV27 NA CASSSSGWSYEQYF TGTGCCAGCAGTTCGTCGGGGTGGTCCTACGAGCAGTACTTC
few TRBJ1-3 TRBV4-2 NA CASSPAGGFGNTIYF TGTGCCAGCAGCCCCGCGGGGGGTTTTGGAAACACCATATATTTT
many TRBJ2-7 TRBV20-1 NA CSARGPISGYEQYF TGCAGTGCTAGAGGGCCGATAAGCGGATACGAGCAGTACTTC
few TRBJ2-7 TRBV20-1 NA CSATLGTHPYEQYF TGCAGTGCTACACTCGGGACCCATCCATACGAGCAGTACTTC